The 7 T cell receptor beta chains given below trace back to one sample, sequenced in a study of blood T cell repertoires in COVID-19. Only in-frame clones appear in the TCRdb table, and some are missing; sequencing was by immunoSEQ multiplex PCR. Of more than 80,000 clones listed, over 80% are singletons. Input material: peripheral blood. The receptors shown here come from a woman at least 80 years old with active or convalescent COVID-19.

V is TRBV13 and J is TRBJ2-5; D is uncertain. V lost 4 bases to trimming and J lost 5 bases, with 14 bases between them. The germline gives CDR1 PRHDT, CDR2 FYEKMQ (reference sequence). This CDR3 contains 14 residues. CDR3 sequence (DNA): TGTGCCAGCAGCTATGGTGGTGCGGCGGAGACCCAGTACTTC. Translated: CASSYGGAAETQYF. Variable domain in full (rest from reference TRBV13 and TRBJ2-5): AAGVIQSPRHLIKEKRETATLKCYPIPRHDTVYWYQQGPGQDPQFLISFYEKMQSDKGSIPDRFSAQQFSDYHSELNMSSLELGDSALYFCASSYGGAAETQYFGPGTRLLVL.

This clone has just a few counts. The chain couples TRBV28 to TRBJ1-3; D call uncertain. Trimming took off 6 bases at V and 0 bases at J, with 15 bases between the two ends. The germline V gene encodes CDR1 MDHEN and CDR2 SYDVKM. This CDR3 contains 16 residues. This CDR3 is CASSRGRGDSGNTIYF. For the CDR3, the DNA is TGTGCCAGCAGCCGCGGGCGCGGGGACTCTGGAAACACCATATATTTT. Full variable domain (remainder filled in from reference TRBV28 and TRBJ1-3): DVKVTQSSRYLVKRTGEKVFLECVQDMDHENMFWYRQDPGLGLRLIYFSYDVKMKEKGDIPEGYSVSREKKERFSLILESASTNQTSMYLCASSRGRGDSGNTIYFGEGSWLTVV.

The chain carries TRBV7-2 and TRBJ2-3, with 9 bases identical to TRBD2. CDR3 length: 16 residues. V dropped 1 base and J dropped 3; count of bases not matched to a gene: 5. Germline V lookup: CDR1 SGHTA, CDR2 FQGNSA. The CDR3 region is CASSLVSSGVTDTQYF. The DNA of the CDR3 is TGTGCCAGCAGCTTAGTGTCTAGCGGGGTGACAGATACGCAGTATTTT.

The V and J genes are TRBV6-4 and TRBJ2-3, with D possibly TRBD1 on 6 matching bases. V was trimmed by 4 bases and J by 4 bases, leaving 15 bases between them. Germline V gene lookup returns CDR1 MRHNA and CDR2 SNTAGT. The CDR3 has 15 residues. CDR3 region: CASSGGQFPADTQYF. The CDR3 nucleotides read TGTGCCAGCAGTGGAGGACAGTTTCCCGCAGATACGCAGTATTTT.

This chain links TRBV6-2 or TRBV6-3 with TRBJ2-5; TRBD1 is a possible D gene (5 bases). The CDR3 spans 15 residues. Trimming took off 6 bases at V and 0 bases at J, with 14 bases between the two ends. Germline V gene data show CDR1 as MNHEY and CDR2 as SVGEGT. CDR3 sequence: CASSTATVYQETQYF. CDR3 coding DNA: TGTGCCAGCAGCACTGCGACAGTCTACCAAGAGACCCAGTACTTC.

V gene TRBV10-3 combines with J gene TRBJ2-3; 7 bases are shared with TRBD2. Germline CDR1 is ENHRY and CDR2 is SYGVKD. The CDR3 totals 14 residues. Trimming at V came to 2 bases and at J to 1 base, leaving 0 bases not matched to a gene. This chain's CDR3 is CAISETSGTDTQYF. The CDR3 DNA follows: TGTGCCATCAGTGAGACTAGCGGCACAGATACGCAGTATTTT.

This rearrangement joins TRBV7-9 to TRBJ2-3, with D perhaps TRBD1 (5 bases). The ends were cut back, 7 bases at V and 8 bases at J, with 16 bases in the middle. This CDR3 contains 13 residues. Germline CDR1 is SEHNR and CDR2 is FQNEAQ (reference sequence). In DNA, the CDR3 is TGTGCCAGCAACCAGGGCGATCAAGGTACGCAGTATTTT. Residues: CASNQGDQGTQYF.